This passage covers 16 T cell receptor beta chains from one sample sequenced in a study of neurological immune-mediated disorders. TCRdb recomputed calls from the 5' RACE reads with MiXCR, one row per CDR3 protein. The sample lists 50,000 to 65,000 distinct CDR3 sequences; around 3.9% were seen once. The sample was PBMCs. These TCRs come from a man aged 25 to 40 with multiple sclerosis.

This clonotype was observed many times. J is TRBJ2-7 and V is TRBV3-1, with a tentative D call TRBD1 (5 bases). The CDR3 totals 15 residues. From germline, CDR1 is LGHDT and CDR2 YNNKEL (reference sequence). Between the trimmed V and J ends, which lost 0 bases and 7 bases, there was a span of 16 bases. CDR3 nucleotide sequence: TGTGCCAGCAGCCAAGACGGGCGACAGATGTGGGAGCAGTACTTC. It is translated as CASSQDGRQMWEQYF.

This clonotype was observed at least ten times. DNA of the CDR3: TGTGCCAGCAGCTTAAAAGGGGCCAATGAGCAGTTCTTC. Translation: CASSLKGANEQFF. V gene TRBV5-5 combines with J gene TRBJ2-1, with TRBD1 as a possible D gene (5 bases). CDR1 and CDR2 (germline): SGHKS, YYEKEE (reference sequence). There are 13 residues in the CDR3. V gave up 2 bases and J gave up 6 bases, with 9 bases separating them.

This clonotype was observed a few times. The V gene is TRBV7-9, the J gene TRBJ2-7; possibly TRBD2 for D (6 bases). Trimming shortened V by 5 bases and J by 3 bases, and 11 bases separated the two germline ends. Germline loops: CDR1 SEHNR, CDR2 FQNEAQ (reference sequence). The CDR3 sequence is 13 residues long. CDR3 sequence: CASSPGTVYEQYF. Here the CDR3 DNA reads TGTGCCAGCAGCCCTGGGACTGTCTACGAGCAGTACTTC.

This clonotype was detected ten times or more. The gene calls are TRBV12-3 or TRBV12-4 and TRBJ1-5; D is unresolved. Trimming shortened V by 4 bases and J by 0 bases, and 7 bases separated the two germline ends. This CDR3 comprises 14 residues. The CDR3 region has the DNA TGTGCCAGCAGTTATGGGGATAGCAATCAGCCCCAGCATTTT. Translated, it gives CASSYGDSNQPQHF.

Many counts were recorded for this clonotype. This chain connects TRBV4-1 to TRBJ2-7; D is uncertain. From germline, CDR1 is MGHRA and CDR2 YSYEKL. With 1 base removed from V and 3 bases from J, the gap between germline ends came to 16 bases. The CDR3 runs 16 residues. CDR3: CASSQAVLEGLYEQYF. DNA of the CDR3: TGCGCCAGCAGCCAAGCCGTCCTAGAAGGGCTCTACGAGCAGTACTTC.

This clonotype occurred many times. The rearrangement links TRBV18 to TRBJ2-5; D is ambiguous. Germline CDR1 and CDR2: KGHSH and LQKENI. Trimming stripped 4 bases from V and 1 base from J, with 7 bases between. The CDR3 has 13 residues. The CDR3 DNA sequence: TGTGCCAGCTCACGGAACAGCCAAGAGACCCAGTACTTC. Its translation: CASSRNSQETQYF.

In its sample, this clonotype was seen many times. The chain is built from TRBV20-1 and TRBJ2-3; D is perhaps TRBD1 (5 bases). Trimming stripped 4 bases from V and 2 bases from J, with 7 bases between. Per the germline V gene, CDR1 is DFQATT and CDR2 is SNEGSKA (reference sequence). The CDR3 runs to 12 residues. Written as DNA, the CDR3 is TGCAGTGCTAAGGACAACACAGATACGCAGTATTTT. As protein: CSAKDNTDTQYF.

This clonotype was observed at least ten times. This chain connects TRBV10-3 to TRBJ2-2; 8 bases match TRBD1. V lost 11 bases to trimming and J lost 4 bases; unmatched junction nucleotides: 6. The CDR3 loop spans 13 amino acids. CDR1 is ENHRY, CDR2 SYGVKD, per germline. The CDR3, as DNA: TGTGCCGCTCAGGGGGCGGGCACCGGGGAGCTGTTTTTT. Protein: CAAQGAGTGELFF.

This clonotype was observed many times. The CDR3 loop reads CASSLNSGRAVDEQFF. For the CDR3, the DNA is TGTGCCAGCAGTCTCAATAGCGGGAGGGCCGTGGATGAGCAGTTCTTC. This rearrangement joins TRBV12-3 or TRBV12-4 to TRBJ2-1; 11 bases map to TRBD2. V lost 5 bases, J lost 8 bases, and 11 bases stayed unmatched. This CDR3 has 16 residues.

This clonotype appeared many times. Here the CDR3 DNA reads TGCGCCAGCAGCCAACGAGGACTCTCCGCCCAAGAGACCCAGTACTTC. This encodes CASSQRGLSAQETQYF. The chain couples TRBV4-1 to TRBJ2-5; maybe TRBD2 (5 bases). Germline CDR1 is MGHRA and CDR2 is YSYEKL. The CDR3 has 16 amino acids. Trimming pared 2 bases from V and 1 base from J, leaving 14 bases between.

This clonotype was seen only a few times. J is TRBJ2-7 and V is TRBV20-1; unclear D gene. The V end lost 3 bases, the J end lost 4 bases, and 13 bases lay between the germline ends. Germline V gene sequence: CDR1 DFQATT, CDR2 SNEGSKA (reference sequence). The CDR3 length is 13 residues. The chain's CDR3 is CSARPPGRYEQYF. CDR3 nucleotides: TGCAGTGCTAGGCCCCCCGGCAGGTACGAGCAGTACTTC.

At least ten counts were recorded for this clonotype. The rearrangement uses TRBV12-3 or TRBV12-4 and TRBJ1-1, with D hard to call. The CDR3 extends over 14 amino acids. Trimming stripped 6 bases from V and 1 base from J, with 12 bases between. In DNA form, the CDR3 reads TGTGCCAGCAGACGCGGCCCAGCGAACACTGAAGCTTTCTTT. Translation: CASRRGPANTEAFF.

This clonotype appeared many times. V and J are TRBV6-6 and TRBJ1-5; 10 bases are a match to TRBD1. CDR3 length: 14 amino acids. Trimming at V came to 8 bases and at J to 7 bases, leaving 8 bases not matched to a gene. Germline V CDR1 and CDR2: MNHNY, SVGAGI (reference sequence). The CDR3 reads CASVATGGGQPQHF. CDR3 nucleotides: TGTGCCAGCGTCGCGACAGGGGGCGGGCAGCCCCAGCATTTT.

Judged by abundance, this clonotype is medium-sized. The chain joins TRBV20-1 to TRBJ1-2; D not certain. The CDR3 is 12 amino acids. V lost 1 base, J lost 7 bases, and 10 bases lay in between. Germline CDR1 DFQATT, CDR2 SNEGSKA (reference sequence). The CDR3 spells CSARVSRSGYTF. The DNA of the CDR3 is TGCAGTGCTAGAGTGTCCAGGTCTGGCTACACCTTC.

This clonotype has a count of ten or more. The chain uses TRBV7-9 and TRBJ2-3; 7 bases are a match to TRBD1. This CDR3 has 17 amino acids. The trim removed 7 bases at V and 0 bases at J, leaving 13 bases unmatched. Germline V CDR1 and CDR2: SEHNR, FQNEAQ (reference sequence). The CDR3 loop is CASTFTPGGTSTDTQYF. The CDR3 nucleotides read TGTGCCAGCACCTTTACTCCAGGGGGTACCAGCACAGATACGCAGTATTTT.

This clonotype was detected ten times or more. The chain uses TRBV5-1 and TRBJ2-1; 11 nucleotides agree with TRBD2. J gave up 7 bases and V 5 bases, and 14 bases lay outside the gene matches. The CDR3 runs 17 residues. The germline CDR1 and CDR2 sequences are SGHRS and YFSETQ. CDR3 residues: CASRSGILAGVRNEQFF. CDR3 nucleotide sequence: TGCGCCAGCAGAAGTGGGATACTAGCGGGAGTTAGGAATGAGCAGTTCTTC. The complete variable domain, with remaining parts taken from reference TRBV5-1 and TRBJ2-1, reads KAGVTQTPRYLIKTRGQQVTLSCSPISGHRSVSWYQQTPGQGLQFLFEYFSETQRNKGNFPGRFSGRQFSNSRSEMNVSTLELGDSALYLCASRSGILAGVRNEQFFGPGTRLTVL.